These 23 T cell receptor beta chains were sequenced from one sample in a study of T cells after yellow fever vaccination. TCRdb passed the 5' RACE reads through MiXCR, listing each CDR3 protein once. This sample carries about 96,000 distinct CDR3 sequences, more than 7.5% of them seen once, and the ten largest clones take approximately 17%. The input for sequencing was CD8+ T cells not binding an NS4B(214-222) dextramer, sorted from PBMCs, taken less than 18 days after the first yellow fever vaccination. The receptors shown here come from a man between 18 and 35 years old who received the YFV17D yellow fever vaccine.

The sample holds one count of this clonotype. The chain recombines TRBV19 with TRBJ2-6; the D gene is possibly TRBD1 (6 bases). The germline CDR1 and CDR2 sequences are LNHDA and SQIVND (reference sequence). Trimming removed 5 bases from V and 4 bases from J, with 12 bases in between. The length of the CDR3 is 15 residues. CDR3 loop: CASSVGTLGANVLTF. CDR3 DNA sequence: TGTGCCAGTAGTGTTGGGACACTGGGGGCCAACGTCCTGACTTTC.

The rearrangement links TRBV6-1 to TRBJ1-1; 10 bases map to TRBD1. Trimming at V came to 6 bases and at J to 0 bases, leaving 10 bases not matched to a gene. Germline V gives CDR1 MNHNS, CDR2 SASEGT. This CDR3 has 17 residues. CDR3 protein: CASRSRTGGAMNTEAFF. CDR3 nucleotides: TGTGCCAGCAGAAGCCGGACAGGGGGTGCTATGAACACTGAAGCTTTCTTT.

This clonotype turned up a few times. Written as DNA, the CDR3 is TGTGCCAGCAGCCATTCGGACAGGTCCAATGGTGTGTTCTTC. This codes for CASSHSDRSNGVFF. The rearrangement links TRBV12-3 or TRBV12-4 to TRBJ2-1, with 7 bases fitting TRBD1. V trimming: 6 bases; J trimming: 15 bases; junction bases outside the gene matches: 17. The CDR3 length is 14 residues.

This rearrangement joins TRBV19 to TRBJ2-3, with 8 bases identical to TRBD2. The V and J ends lost 2 bases and 0 bases, in that order; junction bases with no gene match: 1. CDR1 and CDR2 (germline): LNHDA, SQIVND (reference sequence). This CDR3 comprises 15 residues. The CDR3 loop is CASSIQRGSTDTQYF. In DNA form, the CDR3 reads TGTGCCAGTAGTATACAGCGGGGGAGCACAGATACGCAGTATTTT.

V usage is TRBV9 and J usage is TRBJ1-1, with a possible D match to TRBD1 (5 bases). The CDR3 contains 15 residues. Trimming shortened V by 0 bases and J by 4 bases, and 13 bases separated the two germline ends. CDR1 and CDR2 (germline): SGDLS, YYNGEE. The CDR3 DNA follows: TGTGCCAGCAGCGTAGTTCCCTTGGGGGGCACTGAAGCTTTCTTT. Translated, it gives CASSVVPLGGTEAFF.

This clonotype has just a few counts. The chain links TRBV20-1 to TRBJ1-1; maybe TRBD1 (6 bases). Germline V gene lookup returns CDR1 DFQATT and CDR2 SNEGSKA (reference sequence). The ends were cut back, 0 bases at V and 3 bases at J, with 14 bases in the middle. The CDR3 spans 15 residues. CDR3 amino acids: CSARDLGGLDTEAFF. CDR3 bases: TGCAGTGCTAGAGATCTCGGGGGGCTGGACACTGAAGCTTTCTTT.

In this sample, this clonotype turned up a few times. The CDR3 DNA follows: TGTGCCAGCAGCCCCGGGACTAGCCCCGGGGAGCTGTTTTTT. Translated, it gives CASSPGTSPGELFF. The rearrangement joins TRBV3-1 to TRBJ2-2; 9 bases are a match to TRBD2. V gave up 4 bases and J gave up 6 bases; unmatched junction bases: 3. Germline V gene lookup returns CDR1 LGHDT and CDR2 YNNKEL (reference sequence). The CDR3 sequence is 14 residues long.

This clonotype was picked up a small number of times. The V gene is TRBV11-2, the J gene TRBJ2-2; D remains ambiguous. Germline assignment: CDR1 SGHAT and CDR2 FQNNGV. This CDR3 contains 15 residues. The V end was cut by 5 bases, the J end by 2 bases, with 12 bases between. The chain's CDR3 is CASSGSTLNTGELFF. CDR3 DNA sequence: TGTGCCAGCAGCGGGTCGACACTTAACACCGGGGAGCTGTTTTTT.

This clonotype has a handful of counts. The chain couples TRBV10-3 to TRBJ1-1; TRBD1 is a possible D gene (5 bases). CDR3 length: 17 amino acids. V was clipped by 5 bases and J by 0 bases, with 19 bases between them. The germline V gene has CDR1 ENHRY and CDR2 SYGVKD. The CDR3 coding sequence is TGTGCCATCAGTCCAACGGGAACCGACAGTTTGAACACTGAAGCTTTCTTT. This gives the protein CAISPTGTDSLNTEAFF.

This rearrangement joins TRBV9 to TRBJ2-5; tentatively, D is TRBD1 (6 bases). V was clipped by 3 bases and J by 1 base, with 13 bases between them. This CDR3 contains 15 residues. The germline gives CDR1 SGDLS, CDR2 YYNGEE. The CDR3 DNA reads TGTGCCAGCAGCGCTGGGACATCAAGCCAAGAGACCCAGTACTTC. Its translation: CASSAGTSSQETQYF.

This clonotype was detected only a few times. The gene calls are TRBV6-2 or TRBV6-3 and TRBJ2-1; a weak D match, TRBD2 (5 bases). Germline-derived CDR1 and CDR2 are MNHEY and SVGEGT. The CDR3 is 11 residues long. CDR3 protein: CASYFRGEQFF. The CDR3 bases are TGTGCTTCGTACTTCCGGGGTGAGCAGTTCTTC.

This clonotype has ten or more counts. This rearrangement joins TRBV12-3 or TRBV12-4 to TRBJ2-5; D is unresolved. V dropped 7 bases and J dropped 5 bases, with 23 bases sitting between them. There are 16 residues in the CDR3. The CDR3 nucleotides are TGTGCCAGCACTTTCTCACGACTGGGTCCTTTGGAGACCCAGTACTTC. Translation: CASTFSRLGPLETQYF.

The J gene is TRBJ1-2, the V gene TRBV12-3 or TRBV12-4; TRBD1 matches 10 bases. CDR3 length equals 13 residues. Trimming took 6 bases from V and 8 from J; bases not matched to a gene: 6. DNA for the CDR3: TGTGCCAGCAGCGAGGGACAGGGGTACGGCTACACCTTC. Its translation is CASSEGQGYGYTF.

This clonotype was seen a handful of times. This rearrangement joins TRBV7-8 to TRBJ2-2; a weak D match, TRBD1 (6 bases). Germline V CDR1 and CDR2: SGHVS, FQNEAQ. CDR3 size: 15 residues. Trimming left V 5 bases short and J 6 bases short, with 16 bases between. CDR3 sequence: CASSPRDKFSGELFF. Written as DNA, the CDR3 is TGTGCCAGCAGCCCAAGGGACAAGTTTTCCGGGGAGCTGTTTTTT. Variable domain in full (rest from reference TRBV7-8 and TRBJ2-2): GAGVSQSPRYKVAKRGQDVALRCDPISGHVSLFWYQQALGQGPEFLTYFQNEAQLDKSGLPSDRFFAERPEGSVSTLKIQRTQQEDSAVYLCASSPRDKFSGELFFGEGSRLTVL.

This clonotype was seen more than once but under ten times. The chain couples TRBV19 to TRBJ2-1; D uncertain. The V and J ends lost 3 bases and 4 bases respectively, with 10 bases between them. The CDR3 extends over 14 amino acids. Germline V lookup: CDR1 LNHDA, CDR2 SQIVND (reference sequence). The CDR3 reads CASSMSSAYNEQFF. In DNA form, the CDR3 reads TGTGCCAGTAGTATGTCTTCGGCATACAATGAGCAGTTCTTC.

Only a few counts were recorded for this clonotype. J is TRBJ2-1 and V is TRBV29-1; tentatively, D is TRBD1 (5 bases). The V end lost 3 bases, the J end lost 9 bases, and 12 bases lay between the germline ends. Per the germline V gene, CDR1 is SQVTM and CDR2 is ANQGSEA. The CDR3 totals 12 residues. CDR3 loop: CSVDSGQGEQFF. The CDR3 DNA follows: TGCAGCGTTGACTCCGGACAAGGTGAGCAGTTCTTC.

This clonotype was counted only a few times. The rearrangement uses TRBV21-1 and TRBJ1-1. TRBV21-1 is a pseudogene segment. The CDR3 sequence is 17 residues long. CDR3 region: CASSKGGDRISNTEAFF. Here the CDR3 DNA reads TGTGCCAGCAGCAAAGGAGGTGACCGCATATCGAACACTGAAGCTTTCTTT.

This clonotype was detected ten times or more. The J gene is TRBJ2-2, the V gene TRBV6-1, with TRBD2 matching over 11 bases. The germline CDR1 and CDR2 sequences are MNHNS and SASEGT. CDR3 length: 15 amino acids. Trimming at V came to 6 bases and at J to 7 bases, leaving 7 bases not matched to a gene. In DNA, the CDR3 is TGTGCCAGCAGAATTAGCGGGGGGGCGAACGGGGAGCTGTTTTTT. Translated: CASRISGGANGELFF.

The sample holds many counts of this clonotype. The rearrangement links TRBV27 to TRBJ2-1; no clear D gene. The germline V gene encodes CDR1 MNHEY and CDR2 SMNVEV (reference sequence). The V gene lost 6 bases and the J gene lost 4 bases, with 4 bases spanning the gap. This CDR3 is 11 amino acids long. CDR3 sequence: CASSLYNEQFF. CDR3 nucleotides: TGTGCCAGCAGCCTATACAATGAGCAGTTCTTC.

This chain connects TRBV6-1 to TRBJ2-7; no clear D gene. V lost 7 bases and J 3 bases, leaving 13 bases between the germline ends. Germline loops: CDR1 MNHNS, CDR2 SASEGT. The CDR3 runs to 13 residues. The CDR3 DNA reads TGTGCCAGCACGCTCCCCGGCAGCTACGAGCAGTACTTC. Translation gives CASTLPGSYEQYF.

The chain has TRBV7-2 and TRBJ1-1; 7 bases agree with TRBD1. V was clipped by 5 bases and J by 6 bases; unmatched bases: 6. Germline V CDR1 and CDR2: SGHTA, FQGNSA. The length of the CDR3 is 13 residues. This chain's CDR3 is CASSDPRGSEAFF. The CDR3 nucleotides are TGTGCCAGCAGCGACCCCAGGGGGTCTGAAGCTTTCTTT.

This clonotype came up a few times. The V call is TRBV6-2 or TRBV6-3, the J call TRBJ2-7; D may correspond to TRBD1 or TRBD2 (6 bases each). Germline CDR1 reads MNHEY; CDR2 reads SVGEGT. CDR3 length: 14 amino acids. V lost 4 bases and J 3 bases, leaving 13 bases between the germline ends. The DNA for the CDR3 is TGTGCCAGCAGTTCTAGGGGGGTGGTCTACGAGCAGTACTTC. Protein product: CASSSRGVVYEQYF.

This clonotype was seen a few times. This rearrangement joins TRBV12-3 or TRBV12-4 to TRBJ1-5; D might be TRBD1 (5 bases). The ends were cut back, 5 bases at V and 7 bases at J, with 18 bases in the middle. The CDR3 sequence is 15 residues long. The CDR3 region is CASSLNSARQQPQHF. CDR3 DNA: TGTGCCAGCAGTCTAAATTCGGCCCGACAGCAGCCCCAGCATTTT.